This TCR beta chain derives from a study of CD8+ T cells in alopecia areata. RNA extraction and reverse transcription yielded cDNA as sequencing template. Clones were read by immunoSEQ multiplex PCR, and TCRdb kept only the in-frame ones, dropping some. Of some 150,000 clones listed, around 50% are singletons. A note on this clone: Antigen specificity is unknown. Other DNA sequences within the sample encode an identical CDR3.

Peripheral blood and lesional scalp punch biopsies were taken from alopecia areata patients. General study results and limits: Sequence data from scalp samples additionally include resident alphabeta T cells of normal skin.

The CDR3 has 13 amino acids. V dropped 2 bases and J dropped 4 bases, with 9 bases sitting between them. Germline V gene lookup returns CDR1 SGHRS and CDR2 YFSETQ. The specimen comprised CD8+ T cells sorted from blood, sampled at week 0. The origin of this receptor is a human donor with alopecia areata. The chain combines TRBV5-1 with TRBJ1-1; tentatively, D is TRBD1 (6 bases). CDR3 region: CASSLNRATEAFF. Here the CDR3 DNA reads TGCGCCAGCAGCTTAAACAGGGCCACTGAAGCTTTCTTT. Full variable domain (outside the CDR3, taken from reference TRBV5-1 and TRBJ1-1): KAGVTQTPRYLIKTRGQQVTLSCSPISGHRSVSWYQQTPGQGLQFLFEYFSETQRNKGNFPGRFSGRQFSNSRSEMNVSTLELGDSALYLCASSLNRATEAFFGQGTRLTVV.